The clone carrying this TCR beta chain was found once. The sample comes from a study of blood T cell repertoires in COVID-19. Using immunoSEQ multiplex PCR, the repertoire was profiled, and TCRdb retains in-frame clones only, with some absent. The profile shows roughly 180,000 clones, roughly four fifths of them singletons. The germline CDR1 and CDR2 sequences are MGHRA and YSYEKL. Germline trimming cut 2 bases from V and 1 base from J; bases unmatched to any gene: 10. The CDR3 is made up of 19 amino acids. The sequence derives from a woman in her thirties or forties with COVID-19, enrolled during active disease. The chain combines TRBV4-1 with TRBJ2-1; 11 bases line up with TRBD2. Sequencing input: peripheral blood. The DNA of the CDR3 is TGCGCCAGCAGCCAATCAATAGCGGGGGGGGCGATTTCCTACAATGAGCAGTTCTTC. The encoded protein is CASSQSIAGGAISYNEQFF.